Reported below is one T cell receptor beta chain. This specimen belongs to a study of OX40 agonist ivuxolimab in advanced cancers. This CDR3 is 16 amino acids long. The V end lost 1 base, the J end lost 5 bases, and 15 bases lay between the germline ends. CDR1 and CDR2 (germline): SGHTA, FQGTGA. TCRdb keeps only in-frame clones here, not all; method: immunoSEQ multiplex PCR. Of fewer than 20,000 clones in the sample, around 79% were seen once. Material: CD4+ or CD8+ T cells sorted from blood, obtained in a trial of the OX40 agonist ivuxolimab. The sequence derives from an adult with an advanced solid tumor such as melanoma, head and neck, liver or kidney cancer. This rearrangement joins TRBV7-3 to TRBJ1-5; no definite D call. The CDR3 is CASSLRVGRRDQPQHF. CDR3 in DNA: TGTGCCAGCAGCTTAAGGGTAGGGAGGAGGGATCAGCCCCAGCATTTT.